Only a few counts were recorded for the clone carrying this T cell receptor beta chain. Its antigen is undetermined. The repertoire was sequenced with immunoSEQ multiplex PCR; TCRdb's copy has only in-frame clones and lacks some. The sample lists about 200,000 clones, approximately 79% occurring once. This specimen belongs to a study of cytotoxic CD8 clonotypes in ibrutinib-treated CLL. Study-wide background: Patients attained roughly 25 partial and 2 complete responses; at median around 67 months, approximately 15 remained remitted while about twelve progressed.

The V end lost 5 bases, the J end lost 5 bases, and 15 bases lay between the germline ends. Germline values: CDR1 SGHDN, CDR2 FVKESK. The CDR3 has 14 residues. Whole-study findings and limits: The study found clonality rose at ibrutinib response, then fell toward baseline at progression. Baseline clonality, above age-matched healthy donor levels, tracked circulating CD8+ T-cell counts.

This clonotype was sampled from a human donor with chronic lymphocytic leukemia. The sequenced sample was PBMCs, obtained after 12 months of ibrutinib treatment. The chain carries TRBV14 and TRBJ1-1; weak D call: TRBD1 (5 bases). This chain's CDR3 is CASSTQAGGTEAFF. CDR3 nucleotide sequence: TGTGCCAGCAGCACACAGGCGGGCGGGACTGAAGCTTTCTTT.